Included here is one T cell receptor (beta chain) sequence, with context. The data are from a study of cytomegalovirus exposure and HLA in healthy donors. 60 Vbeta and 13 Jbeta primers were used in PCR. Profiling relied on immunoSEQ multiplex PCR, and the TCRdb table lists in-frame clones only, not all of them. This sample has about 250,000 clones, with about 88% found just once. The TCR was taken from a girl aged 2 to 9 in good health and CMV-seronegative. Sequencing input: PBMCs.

CDR3 DNA sequence: TGTGCCAGCAGCTTGTTTCACCCGGGACTATCTGACTATGAGCAGTTCTTC. Protein: CASSLFHPGLSDYEQFF. The chain uses TRBV5-4 and TRBJ2-1; 7 bases are a match to TRBD2. Trimming removed 1 base from V and 8 bases from J; junction bases left unmatched: 15. CDR3 size: 17 residues. In germline, CDR1 is SGHNT, CDR2 YYREEE (reference sequence). Together with reference TRBV5-4 and TRBJ2-1, the CDR3 gives the full variable domain: ETGVTQSPTHLIKTRGQQVTLRCSSQSGHNTVSWYQQALGQGPQFIFQYYREEENGRGNFPPRFSGLQFPNYSSELNVNALELDDSALYLCASSLFHPGLSDYEQFFGPGTRLTVL.